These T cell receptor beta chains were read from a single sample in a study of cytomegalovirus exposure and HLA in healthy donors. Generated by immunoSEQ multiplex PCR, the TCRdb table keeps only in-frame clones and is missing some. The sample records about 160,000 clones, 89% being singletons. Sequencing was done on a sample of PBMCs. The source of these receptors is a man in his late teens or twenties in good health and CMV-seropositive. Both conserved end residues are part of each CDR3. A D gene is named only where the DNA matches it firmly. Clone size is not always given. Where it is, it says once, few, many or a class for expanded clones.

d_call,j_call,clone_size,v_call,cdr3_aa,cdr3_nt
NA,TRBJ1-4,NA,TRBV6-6,CASSYVTGSDRKLFF,TGTGCCAGCAGTTACGTCACAGGGTCTGACCGAAAACTGTTTTTT
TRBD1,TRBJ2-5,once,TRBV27,CASSYRQGLQETQYF,TGTGCCAGCAGTTACCGACAGGGCCTCCAAGAGACCCAGTACTTC
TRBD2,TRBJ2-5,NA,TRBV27,CASSLNGLAGAETQYF,TGTGCCAGCAGTTTAAACGGGCTAGCGGGAGCGGAGACCCAGTACTTC
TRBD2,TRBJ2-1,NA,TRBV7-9,CASSLGGLAGGRMSNEQFF,TGTGCCAGCAGCTTAGGAGGACTAGCGGGAGGAAGGATGAGCAATGAGCAGTTCTTC
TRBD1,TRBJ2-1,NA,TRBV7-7,CASSSGTGRRGLNEQFF,TGTGCTAGCAGCTCCGGGACAGGCCGGAGGGGGTTGAATGAGCAGTTCTTC
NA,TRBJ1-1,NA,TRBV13,CASRIWYRANTEAFF,TGTGCCAGCAGAATATGGTACAGGGCGAACACTGAAGCTTTCTTT
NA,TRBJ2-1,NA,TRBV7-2,CASSLARDTSSYNEQFF,TGTGCCAGCAGCTTAGCGAGAGACACCAGCTCCTACAATGAGCAGTTCTTC
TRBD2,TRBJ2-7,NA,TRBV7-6,CASSPEGGGALSGEQYF,TGTGCCAGCAGCCCCGAAGGCGGGGGGGCACTTTCGGGCGAGCAGTACTTC
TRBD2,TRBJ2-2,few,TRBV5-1,CASSPLGLAGANTGELFF,TGCGCCAGCAGTCCTTTAGGACTAGCGGGAGCGAACACCGGGGAGCTGTTTTTT
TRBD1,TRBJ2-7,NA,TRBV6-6,CASSKDRDIHEQYF,TGTGCCAGCAGCAAAGACAGGGACATCCACGAGCAGTACTTC
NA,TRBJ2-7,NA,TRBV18,CASSPQGNLYEQYF,TGTGCCAGCTCACCACAGGGGAACCTTTACGAGCAGTACTTC
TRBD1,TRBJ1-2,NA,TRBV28,CASSLMGQGSGYTF,TGTGCCAGCAGTTTAATGGGACAGGGCTCTGGCTACACCTTC
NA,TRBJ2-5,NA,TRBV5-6,CASSLWHQETQYF,TGTGCCAGCAGCTTGTGGCACCAAGAGACCCAGTACTTC
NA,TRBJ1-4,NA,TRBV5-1,CASSFQGAEKLFF,TGCGCCAGCAGCTTTCAGGGCGCTGAAAAACTGTTTTTT
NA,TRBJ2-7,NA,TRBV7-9,CASSPSGTYEQYF,TGTGCCAGCAGCCCATCCGGGACCTACGAGCAGTACTTC
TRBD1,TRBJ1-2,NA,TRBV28,CASSFGTGLTHYGYTF,TGTGCCAGCAGTTTTGGGACAGGGCTTACCCACTATGGCTACACCTTC
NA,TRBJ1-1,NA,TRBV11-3,CASSSPGNTEAFF,TGTGCCAGCAGCTCGCCAGGGAACACTGAAGCTTTCTTT
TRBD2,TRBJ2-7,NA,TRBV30,CAWARSSGSYEQYF,TGTGCCTGGGCCCGCTCTAGCGGGAGTTACGAGCAGTACTTC
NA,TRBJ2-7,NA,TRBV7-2,CASSSLREYEQYF,TGTGCCAGCAGCTCGCTCCGCGAGTACGAGCAGTACTTC
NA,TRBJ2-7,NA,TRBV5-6,CASSPLGLTLGEQYF,TGTGCCAGCAGCCCTCTGGGACTTACTTTGGGTGAGCAGTACTTC
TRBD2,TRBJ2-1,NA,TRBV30,CAWSGPTSGRTFSYNEQFF,TGTGCCTGGTCCGGACCGACTAGCGGGAGGACCTTCTCCTACAATGAGCAGTTCTTC
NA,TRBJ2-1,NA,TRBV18,CASTAGLDNEQFF,TGTGCCTCTACGGCGGGGTTGGACAATGAGCAGTTCTTC
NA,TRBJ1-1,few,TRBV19,CASSYLNTEAFF,TGTGCCAGTAGCTACCTGAACACTGAAGCTTTCTTT
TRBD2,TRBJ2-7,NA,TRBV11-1,CASSLELSSGTRQYF,TGTGCCAGCAGCTTAGAATTATCTAGCGGGACTCGGCAGTACTTC
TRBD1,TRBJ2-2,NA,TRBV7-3,CASSTGQGGLNTGELFF,TGTGCCAGCAGCACAGGACAGGGGGGTCTGAACACCGGGGAGCTGTTTTTT
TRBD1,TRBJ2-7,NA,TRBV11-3,CASSSDLTGGPYEQYF,TGTGCCAGCAGCTCAGACCTGACAGGGGGCCCCTACGAGCAGTACTTC
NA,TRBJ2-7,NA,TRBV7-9,CASSSSAGIQYF,TGTGCCAGCAGCTCAAGCGCGGGGATCCAGTACTTC
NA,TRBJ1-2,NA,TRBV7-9,CASSFGGGGYGYTF,TGTGCCAGCAGCTTCGGGGGAGGGGGCTATGGCTACACCTTC
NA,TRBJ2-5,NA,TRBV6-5,CASSPSGPGGETQYF,TGTGCCAGCAGTCCGAGCGGTCCCGGCGGGGAGACCCAGTACTTC